A selection of T cell receptor beta chains follows, all from one sample in a study of molecular identifiers for immune sequencing clone quantification. TCRdb reprocessed the PCR reads with MiXCR, giving one entry per CDR3 protein. This table holds 97,000 or so distinct CDR3 sequences, about 32% found once. Sequencing was carried out using naive CD8+ T cells from blood, with Jurkat cell RNA spiked in. These receptor sequences come from a human donor in good health. Some libraries in this study had Jurkat cell RNA spiked in. The CDR3 runs from the conserved cysteine through the conserved F or W. The D gene is left open where the match is weak. Clone size is stated in some rows and not others, as once, few, many or a class when expanded.

>few|TRBJ2-7|TRBD1|TRBV27|14
CASSLEGTGYEQYF
TGTGCCAGCAGTTTAGAAGGGACAGGGTACGAGCAGTACTTC
>NA|TRBJ2-2|NA|TRBV2|15
CASRVTDPPTGELFF
TGTGCCAGCAGAGTAACGGACCCCCCAACCGGGGAGCTGTTTTTT
>NA|TRBJ1-3|NA|TRBV27|11
CVSRSGNTIYF
TGTGTCAGCAGGTCTGGAAACACCATATATTTT
>NA|TRBJ1-2|NA|TRBV5-4|16
CASSLSPAGEYYGYTF
TGTGCCAGCAGCTTGAGTCCGGCAGGGGAATACTATGGCTACACCTTC
>many|TRBJ2-7|NA|TRBV4-3|14
CASSQGVGSYEQYF
TGCGCCAGCAGCCAAGGTGTGGGGTCCTACGAGCAGTACTTC
>few|TRBJ1-4|NA|TRBV5-1|15
CASSLAGRGNEKLFF
TGCGCCAGCAGCTTGGCGGGCAGGGGTAATGAAAAACTGTTTTTT
>few|TRBJ1-5|TRBD1|TRBV6-2/TRBV6-3|16
CASSYSINRGQKPQHF
TGTGCCAGCAGTTACTCGATAAACAGGGGGCAAAAGCCCCAGCATTTT
>NA|TRBJ2-1|TRBD2|TRBV27|15
CATGLAGVTVNEQFF
TGTGCCACCGGGCTAGCGGGAGTAACAGTAAATGAGCAGTTCTTC
>once|TRBJ2-5|NA|TRBV5-1|14
CASSLGGIQETQYF
TGCGCCAGCAGCTTGGGTGGTATCCAAGAGACCCAGTACTTC
>NA|TRBJ2-3|NA|TRBV2|15
CASSGTGSSTDTQYF
TGTGCCAGCAGTGGGACCGGATCCAGCACAGATACGCAGTATTTT
>NA|TRBJ2-1|NA|TRBV20-1|15
CSARETLFSYNEQFF
TGCAGTGCTAGAGAAACCCTTTTTTCCTACAATGAGCAGTTCTTC
>NA|TRBJ1-1|NA|TRBV4-3|13
CASSQEENTEAFF
TGCGCCAGCAGCCAAGAGGAGAACACTGAAGCTTTCTTT
>NA|TRBJ2-4|TRBD1|TRBV6-5|14
CASSYSGTGSLQYF
TGTGCCAGCAGTTACTCAGGGACAGGGTCCCTTCAGTACTTC
>NA|TRBJ1-1|NA|TRBV12-3/TRBV12-4|14
CVSSFRDKNTEAFF
TGTGTCAGCAGTTTCCGGGACAAGAACACTGAAGCTTTCTTT
>NA|TRBJ2-1|NA|TRBV3-1|14
CASSHVRNYNEQFF
TGTGCCAGCAGCCACGTCAGAAATTACAATGAGCAGTTCTTC
>NA|TRBJ1-5|NA|TRBV28|9
CASGQPQHF
TGTGCCAGCGGTCAGCCCCAGCATTTT
>many|TRBJ1-2|TRBD1|TRBV19|12
CASRTGNRGYTF
TGTGCCAGTCGGACAGGAAATCGGGGCTACACCTTC
>once|TRBJ2-5|NA|TRBV7-9|17
CASSSHWQRRWEEPQYF
TGTGCCAGCAGCTCCCATTGGCAACGGAGGTGGGAAGAGCCCCAGTACTTC
>NA|TRBJ2-5|NA|TRBV9|14
CASSIGTIQETKYF
TGTGCCAGCAGCATCGGGACAATCCAAGAGACCAAGTACTTC
>once|TRBJ2-7|NA|TRBV6-6|14
CASSYRENPYGQYF
TGTGCCAGCAGTTATAGGGAGAACCCCTACGGGCAGTACTTC
>few|TRBJ2-1|NA|TRBV6-2/TRBV6-3|12
CASSPGYNEQFF
TGTGCCAGCTCGCCAGGATACAATGAGCAGTTCTTC
>few|TRBJ2-6|NA|TRBV5-1|15
CASSLDGAGANVLTF
TGCGCCAGCAGCTTGGACGGGGCTGGGGCCAACGTCCTGACTTTC
>NA|TRBJ2-2|NA|TRBV28|16
CASSLFYSSNTGELFF
TGTGCCAGCAGTTTATTTTACAGCTCGAACACCGGGGAGCTGTTTTTT
>NA|TRBJ2-5|NA|TRBV12-3/TRBV12-4|15
CASSYYRDPSKTQYF
TGTGCCAGCAGTTACTACCGGGACCCTTCGAAGACCCAGTACTTC
>few|TRBJ2-2|NA|TRBV13|14
CASSRTTNTGELFF
TGTGCCAGCAGCCGGACTACCAACACCGGGGAGCTGTTTTTT
>NA|TRBJ2-7|TRBD2|TRBV6-5|16
CASSYSSSGSNYEQYF
TGTGCCAGCAGTTACTCGTCTAGCGGGAGTAACTACGAGCAGTACTTC